Presented here are 31 T cell receptor beta chains from one specimen sequenced in a study of cytomegalovirus exposure and HLA in healthy donors. 60 Vbeta and 13 Jbeta primers were used in PCR. Some clones are missing from TCRdb's copy, which holds only in-frame ones; the method was immunoSEQ multiplex PCR. The data show some 150,000 clones, approximately 60% seen once. Sequencing was performed on PBMCs. These receptors all stem from a middle-aged woman in good health and CMV-seronegative.

The chain joins TRBV19 to TRBJ2-7; 7 bases match TRBD1. The germline V gene encodes CDR1 LNHDA and CDR2 SQIVND (reference sequence). The junction had 8 bases not matched to a gene; V was cut back by 5 bases and J by 7 bases. The CDR3 is 13 amino acids. CDR3 protein: CASSATRGQEQYF. The CDR3 DNA reads TGTGCCAGTAGTGCAACGAGGGGGCAAGAGCAGTACTTC.

The chain links TRBV19 to TRBJ1-1; D call uncertain. CDR3 size: 11 residues. Germline lookup yields CDR1 LNHDA and CDR2 SQIVND (reference sequence). With 7 bases removed from V and 2 bases from J, the gap between germline ends came to 5 bases. CDR3 residues: CASTVNTEAFF. CDR3 nucleotides: TGTGCCAGTACAGTTAACACTGAAGCTTTCTTT.

There are a few counts of this clone. Other DNA sequences in the sample encode the same CDR3. V gene TRBV5-1 combines with J gene TRBJ1-1, with D perhaps TRBD1 (5 bases). Germline-derived CDR1 and CDR2 are SGHRS and YFSETQ. CDR3 length: 14 residues. Deletions cut 2 bases from V and 11 bases from J, with 19 bases between. CDR3 sequence: CASSFGGLNSEAFF. The CDR3, as DNA: TGCGCCAGCAGCTTCGGGGGATTGAATAGTGAGGCTTTCTTT.

J is TRBJ1-1 and V is TRBV9; D gene uncertain. Trimming removed 1 base at V and 2 bases at J, with 12 bases between. This CDR3 has 15 residues. CDR1 and CDR2 (germline): SGDLS, YYNGEE. The DNA for the CDR3 is TGTGCCAGCAGCGTACGGGCAGCGGATAACACTGAAGCTTTCTTT. Amino acids: CASSVRAADNTEAFF.

The J gene is TRBJ2-1, the V gene TRBV27; D is undetermined. Germline V gives CDR1 MNHEY, CDR2 SMNVEV (reference sequence). V shed 2 bases and J shed 0 bases, with 8 bases lying between them. The CDR3 is 15 amino acids. The CDR3 nucleotides are TGTGCCAGCAGTTTAGGGCTCCCCTCCTACAATGAGCAGTTCTTC. It translates to CASSLGLPSYNEQFF.

J is TRBJ1-2 and V is TRBV20-1; D not resolved. This CDR3 is 10 amino acids long. V was pared by 6 bases and J by 2 bases, with 4 bases between. Germline-derived CDR1 and CDR2 are DFQATT and SNEGSKA (reference sequence). In nucleotides, the CDR3 is TGCAGTGCCAAAAACTATGGCTACACCTTC. As protein: CSAKNYGYTF.

This clone has more than one count but fewer than ten. The chain uses TRBV12-5 and TRBJ1-5; 9 bases map to TRBD1. This CDR3 is 15 amino acids long. V lost 5 bases and J lost 7; bases outside the gene matches: 9. CDR1 is LGHNT, CDR2 FRNRAP, per germline. The DNA of the CDR3 is TGTGCTAGTGGTCCCTCGGGACAGGGACAACAGCCCCAGCATTTT. Protein product: CASGPSGQGQQPQHF.

This chain joins TRBV7-2 and TRBJ2-2, with 9 positions matching TRBD2. Germline-derived CDR1 and CDR2 are SGHTA and FQGNSA. Trimming removed 0 bases from V and 6 bases from J; junction bases left unmatched: 5. The CDR3 length is 16 residues. The CDR3 here is CASSLARGGGAGELFF. The CDR3 DNA follows: TGTGCCAGCAGCTTAGCGCGGGGGGGTGGGGCCGGGGAGCTGTTTTTT.

The chain recombines TRBV7-9 with TRBJ2-7; D is undetermined. The CDR3 spans 13 residues. Germline V lookup: CDR1 SEHNR, CDR2 FQNEAQ (reference sequence). The V gene lost 2 bases and the J gene lost 3 bases, with 8 bases spanning the gap. The CDR3 DNA reads TGTGCCAGCAGCTTAAGACTTGACTACGAGCAGTACTTC. Its protein is CASSLRLDYEQYF. The full variable domain, in which reference TRBV7-9 and TRBJ2-7 provide the parts outside the CDR3, is DTGVSQNPRHKITKRGQNVTFRCDPISEHNRLYWYRQTLGQGPEFLTYFQNEAQLEKSRLLSDRFSAERPKGSFSTLEIQRTEQGDSAMYLCASSLRLDYEQYFGPGTRLTVT.

V gene TRBV2 combines with J gene TRBJ2-5; D gene uncertain. Germline V gene lookup returns CDR1 SNHLY and CDR2 FYNNEI. This CDR3 contains 14 residues. V lost 3 bases and J 7 bases, leaving 15 bases between the germline ends. CDR3 in amino acids: CASSDRGSIGTQYF. The CDR3 coding sequence is TGTGCCAGCAGTGATCGCGGTAGCATAGGGACCCAGTACTTC. Combining the CDR3 with reference TRBV2 and TRBJ2-5 gives the whole variable domain EPEVTQTPSHQVTQMGQEVILRCVPISNHLYFYWYRQILGQKVEFLVSFYNNEISEKSEIFDDQFSVERPDGSNFTLKIRSTKLEDSAMYFCASSDRGSIGTQYFGPGTRLLVL.

The V call is TRBV7-9, the J call TRBJ2-5, with 12 nucleotides matching TRBD2. The trim removed 5 bases at V and 1 base at J, leaving 5 bases unmatched. The CDR3 runs to 16 residues. Germline loops: CDR1 SEHNR, CDR2 FQNEAQ (reference sequence). CDR3 loop: CASSPRLAGAQETQYF. In DNA, the CDR3 is TGTGCCAGCAGCCCGCGACTAGCGGGGGCCCAAGAGACCCAGTACTTC.

Points on this clone: This specimen includes other DNA sequences encoding the same CDR3. The chain recombines TRBV28 with TRBJ2-5; 8 bases agree with TRBD2. The CDR3 is 16 residues long. CDR1 MDHEN and CDR2 SYDVKM come from the germline V gene. The V gene end was trimmed by 7 bases and the J gene end by 5 bases; junction bases not matched to a gene: 15. The CDR3 region has the DNA TGTGCCAGCAACCCCGAGGAGCGGGGGTCCTCGGAGACCCAGTACTTC. Its translation is CASNPEERGSSETQYF.

Only a few counts were recorded for this clone. This rearrangement joins TRBV5-6 to TRBJ2-7; the D is unclear. In germline, CDR1 is SGHDT, CDR2 YYEEEE. V was cut by 4 bases and J by 3 bases, with 8 bases left in between. The CDR3 totals 12 residues. The DNA for the CDR3 is TGTGCCAGCAGCGGTAACTTCTACGAGCAGTACTTC. Amino acid sequence: CASSGNFYEQYF.

The chain links TRBV5-1 to TRBJ1-6; D is undetermined. Looked up from germline, CDR1 is SGHRS and CDR2 is YFSETQ. The CDR3 consists of 17 residues. Trimming took off 0 bases at V and 0 bases at J, with 10 bases between the two ends. The CDR3 loop is CASSLVTPSSYNSPLHF. For the CDR3, the DNA is TGCGCCAGCAGCTTGGTAACCCCGAGCTCCTATAATTCACCCCTCCACTTT. Filled out from reference TRBV5-1 and TRBJ1-6, the complete variable domain reads KAGVTQTPRYLIKTRGQQVTLSCSPISGHRSVSWYQQTPGQGLQFLFEYFSETQRNKGNFPGRFSGRQFSNSRSEMNVSTLELGDSALYLCASSLVTPSSYNSPLHFGNGTRLTVT.

V usage is TRBV19 and J usage is TRBJ2-1, with unresolved D. This CDR3 has 14 residues. Between the trimmed V and J ends, which lost 3 bases and 6 bases, there was a span of 12 bases. CDR1 and CDR2 (germline): LNHDA, SQIVND (reference sequence). In nucleotides, the CDR3 is TGTGCCAGTAGTATCGCAGGAATAGTCAATGAGCAGTTCTTC. Translated, it gives CASSIAGIVNEQFF. Based on the CDR3 plus reference TRBV19 and TRBJ2-1, the full variable domain is DGGITQSPKYLFRKEGQNVTLSCEQNLNHDAMYWYRQDPGQGLRLIYYSQIVNDFQKGDIAEGYSVSREKKESFPLTVTSAQKNPTAFYLCASSIAGIVNEQFFGPGTRLTVL.

V usage is TRBV18 and J usage is TRBJ1-6; 7 bases line up with TRBD1. The germline V gene encodes CDR1 KGHSH and CDR2 LQKENI. This CDR3 comprises 15 residues. With V trimmed by 4 bases and J by 7 bases, 7 bases remained unmatched. The CDR3 coding sequence is TGTGCCAGCTCACACCCGACAGGGAACAATTCACCCCTCCACTTT. Amino acid sequence: CASSHPTGNNSPLHF.

The chain uses TRBV28 and TRBJ1-1; unclear D gene. Trimming took off 9 bases at V and 1 base at J, with 18 bases between the two ends. The CDR3 has 15 residues. Per germline, CDR1 MDHEN and CDR2 SYDVKM. CDR3 amino acids: CASGGPLLRNTEAFF. In DNA, the CDR3 is TGTGCCAGTGGCGGGCCCCTTCTCCGGAACACTGAAGCTTTCTTT.

A few counts support this clone. The chain couples TRBV2 to TRBJ1-1; 9 bases match TRBD1. The CDR3 length is 19 residues. Germline assignment: CDR1 SNHLY and CDR2 FYNNEI. V was clipped by 1 base and J by 5 bases; unmatched bases: 17. CDR3 loop: CASSEVDSGTGLGETEAFF. CDR3 DNA: TGTGCCAGCAGTGAAGTAGACTCCGGGACAGGGCTAGGCGAGACTGAAGCTTTCTTT.

CDR3 in amino acids: CASSIMQGDGYTF. The CDR3 coding sequence is TGTGCCAGTAGTATAATGCAGGGGGACGGCTACACCTTC. This chain joins TRBV19 and TRBJ1-2; 7 bases fit TRBD1. The CDR3 consists of 13 residues. V lost 2 bases, J lost 8 bases, and 5 bases stayed unmatched. CDR1 is LNHDA and CDR2 is SQIVND in the germline V gene (reference sequence).

This clone was detected a few times. This same CDR3 is encoded by further DNA sequences in the sample. This chain joins TRBV9 and TRBJ2-3; the match to TRBD2 covers 14 bases. Germline V gene lookup returns CDR1 SGDLS and CDR2 YYNGEE. V trimming: 0 bases; J trimming: 3 bases; junction bases outside the gene matches: 0. This CDR3 comprises 16 residues. The CDR3 here is CASSVGLAGGTDTQYF. In nucleotides, the CDR3 is TGTGCCAGCAGCGTAGGACTAGCGGGGGGGACAGATACGCAGTATTTT.

This clone was found a few times. The genes are TRBV5-1 and TRBJ1-4; a possible D gene is TRBD1 (5 bases). The germline gives CDR1 SGHRS, CDR2 YFSETQ. Trimming took off 0 bases at V and 3 bases at J, with 12 bases between the two ends. The CDR3 contains 16 residues. CDR3 in amino acids: CASSLGRGGANEKLFF. CDR3 in DNA: TGCGCCAGCAGCTTGGGGCGCGGGGGGGCTAATGAAAAACTGTTTTTT.

This rearrangement joins TRBV6-4 to TRBJ2-1; 10 nucleotides match TRBD2. The CDR3 is made up of 13 amino acids. Germline V gene lookup returns CDR1 MRHNA and CDR2 SNTAGT. V shed 5 bases and J 7 bases; nucleotides not matched to a gene: 2. The CDR3 spells CASSTLAGNEQFF. DNA of the CDR3: TGTGCCAGCAGTACACTAGCGGGGAATGAGCAGTTCTTC.

The chain is built from TRBV4-1 and TRBJ2-5, with D possibly being TRBD2 (5 bases). V dropped 0 bases and J dropped 7 bases, with 12 bases sitting between them. The germline CDR1 and CDR2 sequences are MGHRA and YSYEKL. The CDR3 runs to 14 residues. CDR3 sequence (DNA): TGCGCCAGCAGCCAAGAGAATTTGAGGGCGACCCAGTACTTC. It yields the protein CASSQENLRATQYF.

The V gene is TRBV6-6, the J gene TRBJ1-2, with a weak D call TRBD1 (6 bases). Germline V CDR1 and CDR2: MNHNY, SVGAGI (reference sequence). The CDR3 runs 16 residues. The V end lost 6 bases, the J end lost 5 bases, and 22 bases lay between the germline ends. CDR3 in DNA: TGTGCCAGCAGCCCGTCCCCCGGGGCCAGGGGTTATGGCTACACCTTC. Its translation is CASSPSPGARGYGYTF.

The chain joins TRBV27 to TRBJ1-1, with TRBD1 identical over 7 bases. Germline lookup yields CDR1 MNHEY and CDR2 SMNVEV (reference sequence). J was trimmed by 1 base and V by 5 bases; bases with no gene match: 13. The CDR3 is 17 residues long. CDR3 region: CASSPTPDRQGNTEAFF. The CDR3 bases are TGTGCCAGCAGTCCTACCCCGGACAGGCAGGGGAACACTGAAGCTTTCTTT.

This clone was detected once. The chain joins TRBV5-4 to TRBJ1-2; 7 bases map to TRBD1. V lost 2 bases, J lost 7 bases, and 11 bases stayed unmatched. This CDR3 region has 15 residues. Germline V lookup: CDR1 SGHNT, CDR2 YYREEE (reference sequence). The CDR3 reads CASSFERGRNGGYTF. The CDR3 nucleotides are TGTGCCAGCAGCTTTGAAAGGGGGCGGAATGGTGGCTACACCTTC.

The chain has TRBV11-1 and TRBJ1-1, with D possibly being TRBD1 (5 bases). The CDR3 extends over 13 amino acids. Trimming removed 3 bases at V and 6 bases at J, with 11 bases between. Germline V gene data show CDR1 as SGHAT and CDR2 as FQDESV (reference sequence). Here the CDR3 reads CASSFQTDSEAFF. The CDR3 bases are TGTGCCAGCAGCTTCCAGACAGACTCTGAAGCTTTCTTT.

This chain connects TRBV7-9 to TRBJ2-7; 8 positions match TRBD1. With 0 bases clipped from V and 2 bases from J, the junction kept 12 bases outside the gene matches. This CDR3 spans 18 amino acids. Per the germline V gene, CDR1 is SEHNR and CDR2 is FQNEAQ (reference sequence). The CDR3 nucleotides are TGTGCCAGCAGCTTAGCGCTGGGGACAGGTATTGATCCCTACGAGCAGTACTTC. It codes for CASSLALGTGIDPYEQYF.

The V gene is TRBV28, the J gene TRBJ1-5, with a tentative D call TRBD1 (6 bases). The CDR3 is 15 residues long. V was clipped by 2 bases and J by 2 bases, with 10 bases between them. CDR1 is MDHEN and CDR2 is SYDVKM in the germline V gene. Written as DNA, the CDR3 is TGTGCCAGCAGTTTAGGTACAGGGCGCAATCAGCCCCAGCATTTT. Translated, it gives CASSLGTGRNQPQHF.

The chain uses TRBV7-9 and TRBJ2-5, with D hard to call. Germline-derived CDR1 and CDR2 are SEHNR and FQNEAQ (reference sequence). The CDR3 runs 14 residues. Trimming shortened V by 5 bases and J by 1 base, and 11 bases separated the two germline ends. DNA of the CDR3: TGTGCCAGCAGCCACTTGGCGGTCCAAGAGACCCAGTACTTC. Amino acid sequence: CASSHLAVQETQYF.

The chain recombines TRBV2 with TRBJ2-3, with 7 positions matching TRBD1. The CDR3 is made up of 14 amino acids. V was pared by 10 bases and J by 3 bases, with 10 bases of the junction left unmatched. CDR1 and CDR2 from the germline V gene are SNHLY and FYNNEI. CDR3 amino acids: CATSRDRGTDTQYF. Here the CDR3 DNA reads TGTGCCACTTCCCGGGACAGAGGAACAGATACGCAGTATTTT.